The clone carrying this T cell receptor beta chain showed up just a few times. The antigen is undetermined. The PCR was carried out with 60 Vbeta primers and 13 Jbeta primers. The assay was immunoSEQ multiplex PCR, and TCRdb's table has in-frame clones only and misses some. This sample has about 82,000 clones, with 10% found just once. This record belongs to a study of cytomegalovirus exposure and HLA in healthy donors. Study-level results: When analyzed later, a missense DCLRE1C variant was found to be linked to TCR beta V- and J-gene trimming. The authors listed 164 TCR beta chains as cytomegalovirus-associated.

The CDR3 length is 15 residues. Trimming cost V 0 bases and J 4 bases, with 13 bases left between them. Germline V CDR1 and CDR2: SGHRS, YFSETQ. This TCR was recovered from a man in his fifties or sixties in good health and CMV-seropositive. Material for sequencing was PBMCs. The chain combines TRBV5-1 with TRBJ1-1; TRBD1 might be the D (6 bases). As DNA, the CDR3 is TGCGCCAGCAGCTTGGCGGGGGGGCCGAGCACTGAAGCTTTCTTT. Translation gives CASSLAGGPSTEAFF. Complete variable domain (other parts from reference TRBV5-1 and TRBJ1-1): KAGVTQTPRYLIKTRGQQVTLSCSPISGHRSVSWYQQTPGQGLQFLFEYFSETQRNKGNFPGRFSGRQFSNSRSEMNVSTLELGDSALYLCASSLAGGPSTEAFFGQGTRLTVV.